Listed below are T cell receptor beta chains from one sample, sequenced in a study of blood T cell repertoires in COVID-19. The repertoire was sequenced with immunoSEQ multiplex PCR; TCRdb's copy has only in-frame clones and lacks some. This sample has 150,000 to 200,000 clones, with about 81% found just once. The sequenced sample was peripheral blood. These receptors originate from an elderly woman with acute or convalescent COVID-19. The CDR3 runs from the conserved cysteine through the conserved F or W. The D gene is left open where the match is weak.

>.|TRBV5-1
CASSLYGSSYNEQFF
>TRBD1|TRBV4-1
CASSPRTGGEQYF
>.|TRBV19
CASMVQGLPNYGYTF
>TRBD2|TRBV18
CASSRTSGTDTQYF
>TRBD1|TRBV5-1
CASSALGQGREKLFF
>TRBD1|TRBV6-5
CASSITGDGYTF
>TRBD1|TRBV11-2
CASSLLQGAETQYF
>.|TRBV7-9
CASSPPGGEQYF
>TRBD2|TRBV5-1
CASSLLAGASTDTQYF
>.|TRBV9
CASSVVGGFATDTQYF
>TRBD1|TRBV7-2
CASSLGTAGPEQYF
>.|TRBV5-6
CASSLVGRHEQFF
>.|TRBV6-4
CASSALRNTEAFF
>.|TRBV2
CASSERGSGYEQYF
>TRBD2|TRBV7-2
CASSYTSGSYEQYF
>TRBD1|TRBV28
CASSSAGGSTNEKLFF
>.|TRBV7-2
CASSLVVRVYEQYF
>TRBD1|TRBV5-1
CASSFSGTANEKLFF
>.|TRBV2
CASSTGIKDGYTF
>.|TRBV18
CASSPGGRETQYF
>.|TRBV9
CASSVGTLSNQPQHF
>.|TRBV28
CASSLWGPVNSNQPQHF
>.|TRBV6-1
CASSESGYEQYF
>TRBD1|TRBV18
CASSPPRTGNYEQYF
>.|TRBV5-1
CASSLEGGPNTLAKNIQYF
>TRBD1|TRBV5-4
CASSIDRAGNTIYF
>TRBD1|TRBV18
CASSRTGENYGYTF
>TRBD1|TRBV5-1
CASSSGTGVFDEQYF
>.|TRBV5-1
CASSSTIVDTQYF
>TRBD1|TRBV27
CASSGGTGNSPLHF
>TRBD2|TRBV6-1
CASSELAGGPGEQYF
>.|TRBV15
CATSRDREELNTEAFF
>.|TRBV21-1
CASSPGQGRTYEQYF
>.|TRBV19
CASRITGSTGELFF
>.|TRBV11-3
CASSRHTRGITANTGELFF
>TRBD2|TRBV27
CASHGLAGGLTQYF
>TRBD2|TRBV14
CASSQDPRTSGTYEQYF
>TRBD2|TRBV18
CASSPQAGDLLEQYF
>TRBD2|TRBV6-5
CSCASGGANTGELFF
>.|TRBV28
CASSFPTEGAGFTSPDEQFF
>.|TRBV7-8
CASSPLGGDFANTGELFF
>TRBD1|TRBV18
CASSRTGVGANVLTF
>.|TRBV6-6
CASSYTRTDTQYF
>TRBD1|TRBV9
CASSGDRVNEQYF
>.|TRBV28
CASSFAGRTKNIQYF
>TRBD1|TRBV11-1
CASSQPGQGYEQYF
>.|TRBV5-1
CASSFQSSRGAYGYTF